These 8 T cell receptor beta chains were sequenced from one sample in a study of T cell repertoires in cytomegalovirus infection. In TCRdb, the reads were re-called with MiXCR into one record per CDR3 protein. This table holds some 560,000 distinct CDR3 sequences, approximately 40% found once. Antigens of these TCRs are unknown. This sample comprised cultured PBMCs, obtained from culture after CMV antigen stimulation. These receptors came from a human donor in good health (CMV status not recorded). Some clones in this sample may be carry-over from other donors' samples.

The rearrangement links TRBV7-6 to TRBJ1-5, with TRBD1 identical over 7 bases. Germline V gene data show CDR1 as SGHVS and CDR2 as FNYEAQ. V trimming: 3 bases; J trimming: 9 bases; junction bases outside the gene matches: 5. The CDR3 is made up of 13 amino acids. The CDR3 here is CASSLETGTPQHF. The CDR3 region has the DNA TGTGCCAGCAGCTTGGAGACAGGGACGCCCCAGCATTTT.

The CDR3 sequence is CASSYIWDSEDTQYF. The DNA of the CDR3 is TGTGCCAGCAGTTACATTTGGGATTCGGAAGATACGCAGTATTTT. The J gene is TRBJ2-3, the V gene TRBV6-2 or TRBV6-3; D is uncertain. Germline loops: CDR1 MNHEY, CDR2 SVGEGT. Trimming removed 2 bases at V and 5 bases at J, with 14 bases between. CDR3 size: 15 residues.

The chain links TRBV27 to TRBJ2-5, with 9 bases identical to TRBD2. Trimming at V came to 1 base and at J to 3 bases, leaving 6 bases not matched to a gene. Germline loops: CDR1 MNHEY, CDR2 SMNVEV (reference sequence). CDR3 length equals 16 residues. The CDR3 spells CASSLLGSGRKETQYF. The CDR3 DNA sequence: TGTGCCAGCAGTTTATTGGGTAGCGGGAGAAAAGAGACCCAGTACTTC.

The chain recombines TRBV4-1 with TRBJ1-2; D is possibly TRBD1 (5 bases). The V end lost 1 base, the J end lost 7 bases, and 28 bases lay between the germline ends. This CDR3 region has 19 residues. CDR1 is MGHRA and CDR2 is YSYEKL in the germline V gene. CDR3 bases: TGCGCCAGCAGCCAAGTACTGTGGGACGGACCTCGACGGGCCGGTGGCTACACCTTC. Translated, it gives CASSQVLWDGPRRAGGYTF.

This rearrangement joins TRBV25-1 to TRBJ2-1, with 7 bases identical to TRBD2. Germline V gene data show CDR1 as MGHDK and CDR2 as SYGVNS. This CDR3 has 16 amino acids. The trim removed 5 bases at V and 1 base at J, leaving 8 bases unmatched. The chain's CDR3 is CASSLRGRGSYNEQFF. As DNA, the CDR3 is TGTGCCAGCAGTTTACGCGGGAGAGGTTCCTACAATGAGCAGTTCTTC.

The chain recombines TRBV6-1 with TRBJ1-5; weak D call: TRBD1 (5 bases). Trimming pared 4 bases from V and 8 bases from J, leaving 9 bases between. The CDR3 is made up of 12 amino acids. The germline V gene has CDR1 MNHNS and CDR2 SASEGT. The CDR3 DNA follows: TGTGCCAGCAGTGGCGCAGGGAAGCCCCAGCATTTT. It codes for CASSGAGKPQHF.

This clonotype was counted a single time. The CDR3 is CSARSGATTYGYTF. The CDR3 DNA is TGCAGTGCTAGATCAGGGGCCACTACCTATGGCTACACCTTC. The chain joins TRBV20-1 to TRBJ1-2; D may be TRBD1 (6 bases). CDR3 length: 14 residues. Germline CDR1 and CDR2: DFQATT and SNEGSKA (reference sequence). The ends were cut back, 2 bases at V and 4 bases at J, with 14 bases in the middle.

This clonotype was seen only a few times. This chain uses TRBV7-2 with TRBJ1-1, with D tentatively TRBD1 (5 bases). Deletions cut 2 bases from V and 6 bases from J, with 7 bases between. The CDR3 runs 12 residues. Per the germline V gene, CDR1 is SGHTA and CDR2 is FQGNSA. The CDR3 DNA sequence: TGTGCCAGCAGCTTAAGGGGTCCTGAAGCTTTCTTT. Its protein is CASSLRGPEAFF.